Following are 10 T cell receptor beta chains from one sample sequenced in a study of OX40 agonist ivuxolimab in advanced cancers. Data came from immunoSEQ multiplex PCR; TCRdb stores just in-frame clones and leaves some out. Of approximately 94,000 clones in the sample, roughly 84% were seen once. The material sequenced was CD4+ or CD8+ T cells sorted from blood, taken in a trial of the OX40 agonist ivuxolimab. These receptors were collected from an adult with an advanced solid tumor such as melanoma, head and neck, liver or kidney cancer.

The chain carries TRBV4-2 and TRBJ2-3, with D unclear. CDR1 LGHNA and CDR2 YNFKEQ come from the germline V gene. Trimming pared 0 bases from V and 6 bases from J, leaving 10 bases between. The CDR3 is 14 amino acids. CDR3 sequence: CASSQDRPKDTQYF. The CDR3, as DNA: TGTGCCAGCAGCCAAGATCGGCCCAAGGATACGCAGTATTTT.

The chain employs TRBV18 and TRBJ1-1; no firm D call. The CDR3 consists of 14 residues. The germline V and J ends were trimmed by 4 bases and 3 bases, with 12 bases remaining between them. The germline gives CDR1 KGHSH, CDR2 LQKENI. The CDR3 DNA sequence: TGTGCCAGCTCACTTAACGAGGTAGACACTGAAGCTTTCTTT. Translating gives CASSLNEVDTEAFF.

The chain's CDR3 is CASSFRTDTEAFF. In DNA form, the CDR3 reads TGTGCCAGCAGCTTCCGGACGGACACTGAAGCTTTCTTT. The chain is built from TRBV7-2 and TRBJ1-1; D call uncertain. V lost 3 bases to trimming and J lost 3 bases, with 8 bases between them. The CDR3 sequence is 13 residues long. CDR1 is SGHTA and CDR2 is FQGNSA in the germline V gene.

The chain couples TRBV6-5 to TRBJ2-1; a weak D match, TRBD2 (6 bases). The CDR3 totals 14 residues. In germline, CDR1 is MNHEY, CDR2 SVGAGI. The V and J ends lost 5 bases and 7 bases respectively, with 15 bases between them. As DNA, the CDR3 is TGTGCCAGCAGTGGTTTCTGGGGGGTTAATGAGCAGTTCTTC. It is translated as CASSGFWGVNEQFF.

The DNA of the CDR3 is TGCAGCGTTGGAACAGGGAGGCGAAATGGCTACACCTTC. This translates into CSVGTGRRNGYTF. The rearrangement joins TRBV29-1 to TRBJ1-2; tentative D call: TRBD1 (6 bases). Trimming cost V 4 bases and J 6 bases, with 15 bases left between them. This CDR3 comprises 13 residues. From germline, CDR1 is SQVTM and CDR2 ANQGSEA. Full variable domain (missing parts from reference TRBV29-1 and TRBJ1-2): SAVISQKPSRDICQRGTSLTIQCQVDSQVTMMFWYRQQPGQSLTLIATANQGSEATYESGFVIDKFPISRPNLTFSTLTVSNMSPEDSSIYLCSVGTGRRNGYTFGSGTRLTVV.

The chain joins TRBV7-9 to TRBJ2-2; 9 bases match TRBD1. The germline gives CDR1 SEHNR, CDR2 FQNEAQ (reference sequence). The CDR3 sequence is 15 residues long. V lost 4 bases, J lost 6 bases, and 6 bases stayed unmatched. CDR3 region: CASSSGGQGPGELFF. CDR3 sequence (DNA): TGTGCCAGCAGCTCGGGGGGACAGGGACCCGGGGAGCTGTTTTTT. Full variable domain (rest looked up from reference TRBV7-9 and TRBJ2-2): DTGVSQNPRHKITKRGQNVTFRCDPISEHNRLYWYRQTLGQGPEFLTYFQNEAQLEKSRLLSDRFSAERPKGSFSTLEIQRTEQGDSAMYLCASSSGGQGPGELFFGEGSRLTVL.

The genes are TRBV7-2 and TRBJ2-5; no clear D. With 5 bases removed from V and 1 base from J, the gap between germline ends came to 11 bases. CDR3 length: 14 residues. The V gene's germline CDR1 is SGHTA and CDR2 FQGNSA. This CDR3 reads CASSPGAAQETQYF. The CDR3 bases are TGTGCCAGCAGCCCCGGCGCGGCCCAAGAGACCCAGTACTTC.

The V gene is TRBV5-4, the J gene TRBJ2-7, with no clear D. Germline V lookup: CDR1 SGHNT, CDR2 YYREEE (reference sequence). Deletions cut 4 bases from V and 2 bases from J, with 4 bases between. The CDR3 runs to 11 residues. CDR3 sequence reads: CASSQPYEQYF. The CDR3 region has the DNA TGTGCCAGCAGCCAGCCCTACGAGCAGTACTTC.

This clone came up a few times. V gene TRBV18 combines with J gene TRBJ1-2; D possibly corresponds to TRBD1 (5 bases). The CDR3 is 13 residues long. Germline lookup yields CDR1 KGHSH and CDR2 LQKENI. The V and J ends lost 4 bases and 7 bases respectively, with 13 bases between them. The CDR3 reads CASSQQEQGGYTF. CDR3 in DNA: TGTGCCAGCTCACAACAGGAACAAGGTGGCTACACCTTC.

The CDR3 region has the DNA TGCGCCAGCAGCTTGGGACAGGGTTGGGATGAGCAGTTCTTC. As protein: CASSLGQGWDEQFF. This chain joins TRBV5-1 and TRBJ2-1; 7 bases are a match to TRBD1. J lost 8 bases, V lost 0 bases, and 5 bases had no gene match. The CDR3 extends over 14 amino acids. Germline V lookup: CDR1 SGHRS, CDR2 YFSETQ.